Presented here are 28 T cell receptor beta chains from one specimen sequenced in a study of T cells expressing NK-cell markers. For each CDR3 protein, TCRdb gives one entry from its re-call of the 5' RACE reads, without DNA. The specimen's table records roughly 280,000 distinct CDR3 sequences. Source material: blood T cells: a sorted CD56 or NKG2C T cell subset, CD4+ or CD8+ T cells, or bulk PBMC T cells (not recorded which). The receptors were sampled from a man younger than 35 in good health.

The gene calls are TRBV19 and TRBJ2-3; the TRBD2 assignment by TCRdb is unverifiable without DNA. Germline V CDR1 and CDR2: LNHDA, SQIVND (reference sequence). This CDR3 region has 13 residues. The CDR3: CASSGSLADTQYF.

V and J are TRBV7-6 and TRBJ2-2; TCRdb's D call, TRBD2, is unchecked because there is no DNA. This CDR3 is 15 amino acids long. Germline CDR1 SGHVS, CDR2 FNYEAQ. The CDR3 here is CASSRSAGGTGELFF.

The gene calls are TRBV7-2 and TRBJ2-1; the TRBD1 assignment by TCRdb is unverifiable without DNA. CDR3 size: 16 residues. The V gene's germline CDR1 is SGHTA and CDR2 FQGNSA. The CDR3 sequence: CASTTPGRGSRHEQFF.

The chain has TRBV20-1 and TRBJ2-1; TCRdb picks TRBD1, but there is no DNA to check that call. The CDR3 length is 16 residues. Looked up from germline, CDR1 is DFQATT and CDR2 is SNEGSKA (reference sequence). Here the CDR3 reads CSARKRQPPSYNEQFF.

This chain uses TRBV5-1 with TRBJ2-3; TCRdb outputs TRBD1, but without DNA this stays unchecked. The CDR3 spans 13 residues. Germline CDR1 is SGHRS and CDR2 is YFSETQ. The CDR3 reads CASQGAQGDTQYF.

The chain links TRBV5-6 to TRBJ2-3; TCRdb gives TRBD2 as the D gene, but with no DNA this cannot be confirmed. This CDR3 is 15 amino acids long. Germline assignment: CDR1 SGHDT and CDR2 YYEEEE. The chain's CDR3 is CASSLLAGIPDTQYF. The variable domain in full, completed from reference TRBV5-6 and TRBJ2-3, reads DAGVTQSPTHLIKTRGQQVTLRCSPKSGHDTVSWYQQALGQGPQFIFQYYEEEERQRGNFPDRFSGHQFPNYSSELNVNALLLGDSALYLCASSLLAGIPDTQYFGPGTRLTVL.

V and J are TRBV20-1 and TRBJ2-4. This CDR3 is built from 14 residues. Per germline, CDR1 DFQATT and CDR2 SNEGSKA (reference sequence). The CDR3 protein is CSALEDDFKNIQYF.

The chain has TRBV7-2 and TRBJ2-5; with no DNA, the TCRdb D assignment of TRBD2 cannot be verified. CDR3 length: 15 amino acids. CDR1 and CDR2 from the germline V gene are SGHTA and FQGNSA. This CDR3 reads CASSFTGGRLETQYF.

The chain couples TRBV5-4 to TRBJ2-1; TCRdb outputs TRBD1, but without DNA this stays unchecked. This CDR3 region has 15 residues. CDR1 SGHNT and CDR2 YYREEE come from the germline V gene (reference sequence). The CDR3 sequence: CASRSKGQAHNEQFF.

V gene TRBV18 combines with J gene TRBJ2-5; TCRdb lists TRBD1, though no DNA is available to test this call. CDR1 and CDR2 (germline): KGHSH, LQKENI. This CDR3 region has 15 residues. This CDR3 is CASSPGGGGQETQYF. Complete variable domain (other parts from reference TRBV18 and TRBJ2-5): NAGVMQNPRHLVRRRGQEARLRCSPMKGHSHVYWYRQLPEEGLKFMVYLQKENIIDESGMPKERFSAEFPKEGPSILRIQQVVRGDSAAYFCASSPGGGGQETQYFGPGTRLLVL.

V usage is TRBV5-5 and J usage is TRBJ2-5. Germline lookup yields CDR1 SGHKS and CDR2 YYEKEE (reference sequence). The CDR3 sequence is 15 residues long. The CDR3 reads CASSFRWQPQETQYF.

The chain uses TRBV5-1 and TRBJ1-1; checking the TCRdb D call of TRBD1 is not possible without DNA. The CDR3 runs to 16 residues. In germline, CDR1 is SGHRS, CDR2 YFSETQ. The CDR3 loop is CASSLEVPHMNTEAFF.

The genes are TRBV4-3 and TRBJ2-7; TCRdb proposes TRBD2, but this gene call is untestable without DNA. Germline-derived CDR1 and CDR2 are LGHNA and YSLEER. The CDR3 contains 14 residues. The CDR3 here is CASSQEAERYEQYF.

The V and J genes are TRBV5-1 and TRBJ1-1. CDR3 length equals 16 residues. Germline lookup yields CDR1 SGHRS and CDR2 YFSETQ. CDR3 sequence reads: CASSLVRSTGNTEAFF.

V is TRBV12-3 or TRBV12-4 and J is TRBJ2-7; absent DNA, TCRdb's TRBD2 call cannot be checked. This CDR3 is built from 14 residues. This CDR3 reads CASTRAGGVHEQYF.

The V call is TRBV20-1, the J call TRBJ2-4; TCRdb calls TRBD2, which cannot be checked without DNA. The germline V gene has CDR1 DFQATT and CDR2 SNEGSKA (reference sequence). This CDR3 has 16 residues. The CDR3 here is CSARASMNLAKNIQYF.

V usage is TRBV3-1 and J usage is TRBJ2-2. CDR1 is LGHDT and CDR2 is YNNKEL in the germline V gene (reference sequence). The CDR3 sequence is 17 residues long. CDR3 region: CASSQVLSVGYTGELFF.

The rearrangement links TRBV28 to TRBJ2-1; the TCRdb call, TRBD1, lacks DNA for checking. Germline CDR1 and CDR2: MDHEN and SYDVKM. This CDR3 contains 13 residues. The CDR3 reads CASSPGGAPRKFF.

V usage is TRBV12-3 or TRBV12-4 and J usage is TRBJ1-2; with no DNA, the TCRdb D assignment of TRBD1 cannot be verified. The CDR3 covers 14 residues. CDR3 in amino acids: CASTEGSGNKGYTF.

V is TRBV12-3 or TRBV12-4 and J is TRBJ1-2; with no DNA, the TCRdb D assignment of TRBD1 cannot be verified. The CDR3 loop spans 14 amino acids. The CDR3: CASRRGQSHYGYTF.

This rearrangement joins TRBV28 to TRBJ2-2. The CDR3 loop spans 14 amino acids. The germline V gene encodes CDR1 MDHEN and CDR2 SYDVKM. The CDR3 sequence is CASSSNFLAGELFF.

V gene TRBV12-3 or TRBV12-4 combines with J gene TRBJ2-6; TCRdb calls TRBD2, which cannot be checked without DNA. This CDR3 spans 16 amino acids. CDR3 sequence reads: CATVRAGHSGANVLTF.

The rearrangement uses TRBV5-1 and TRBJ1-6. Looked up from germline, CDR1 is SGHRS and CDR2 is YFSETQ. This CDR3 comprises 13 residues. CDR3 loop: CASSSAGSPPLHF. Drawing the rest from reference TRBV5-1 and TRBJ1-6, the complete variable domain is KAGVTQTPRYLIKTRGQQVTLSCSPISGHRSVSWYQQTPGQGLQFLFEYFSETQRNKGNFPGRFSGRQFSNSRSEMNVSTLELGDSALYLCASSSAGSPPLHFGNGTRLTVT.

V and J are TRBV12-3 or TRBV12-4 and TRBJ2-7; TCRdb indicates TRBD2, and absent DNA this call remains unverified. The CDR3 is 14 residues long. The CDR3 reads CASSAQLGGGEQYF.

J is TRBJ1-6 and V is TRBV12-3 or TRBV12-4. The CDR3 runs to 13 residues. The CDR3 here is CASSLVGESPLHF.

The J gene is TRBJ2-5, the V gene TRBV12-3 or TRBV12-4; as DNA is missing, the TRBD1 call by TCRdb cannot be tested. The CDR3 loop spans 13 amino acids. The CDR3 sequence: CASSARRRETQYF.

CDR3 sequence: CASFESAGTGELFF. The chain couples TRBV5-5 to TRBJ2-2; there is no DNA to check the TCRdb D call of TRBD1. Germline-derived CDR1 and CDR2 are SGHKS and YYEKEE (reference sequence). This CDR3 contains 14 residues.

The rearrangement joins TRBV12-3 or TRBV12-4 to TRBJ2-2. The CDR3 contains 15 residues. CDR3 in amino acids: CASSLAGSSTGELFF.